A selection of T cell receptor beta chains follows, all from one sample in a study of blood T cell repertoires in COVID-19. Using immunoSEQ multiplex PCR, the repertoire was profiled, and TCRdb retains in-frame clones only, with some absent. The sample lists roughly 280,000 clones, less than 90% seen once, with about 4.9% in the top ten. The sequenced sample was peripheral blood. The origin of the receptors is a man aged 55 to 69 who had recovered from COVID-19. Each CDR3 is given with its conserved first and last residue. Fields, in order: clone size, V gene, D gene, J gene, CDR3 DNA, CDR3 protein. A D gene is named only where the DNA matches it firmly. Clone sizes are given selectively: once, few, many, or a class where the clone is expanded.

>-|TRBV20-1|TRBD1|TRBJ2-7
TGCAGTGCTAGTGCCGGGACAGGGGGCACCGAGCAGTACTTC
CSASAGTGGTEQYF
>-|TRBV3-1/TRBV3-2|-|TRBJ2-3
TGTGCCAGCAGCCGACGACAGATTAGCACAGATACGCAGTATTTT
CASSRRQISTDTQYF
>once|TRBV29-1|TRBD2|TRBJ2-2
TGCAGCGTTCAAGGGGGACTAGCGGGAGGTAGTACCGGGGAGCTGTTTTTT
CSVQGGLAGGSTGELFF
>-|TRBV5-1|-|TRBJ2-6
TGCGCCAGCAGCCTAACAGACGGTGGGGCCAACGTCCTGACTTTC
CASSLTDGGANVLTF
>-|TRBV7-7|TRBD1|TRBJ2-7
TGTGCTAGCAGCTTACTCGGGACAGGGACCCACGAGCAGTACTTC
CASSLLGTGTHEQYF
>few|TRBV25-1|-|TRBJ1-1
TGTGCCAGCGGGCAGGGCACTGAAGCTTTCTTT
CASGQGTEAFF
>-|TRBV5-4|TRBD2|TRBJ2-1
TGTGCCAGCAGCCTAGCGGGAGTTAGCGGTGAGCAGTTCTTC
CASSLAGVSGEQFF
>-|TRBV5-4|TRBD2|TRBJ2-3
TGTGCCAGCAGTCGTCCGGGACTAGCGGGCGCTAGCACAGATACGCAGTATTTT
CASSRPGLAGASTDTQYF
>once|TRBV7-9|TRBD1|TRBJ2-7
TGTGCCAGCAGCTTTTGGGGGACAGGGCAAAGCTCCTACGAGCAGTACTTC
CASSFWGTGQSSYEQYF
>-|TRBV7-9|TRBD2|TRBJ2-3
TGTGCCAGCAGCTTAGCGCTGGCTAGCGGGAGGTTGAAGGATTTT
CASSLALASGRLKDF
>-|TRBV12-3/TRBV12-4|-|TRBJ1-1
TGTGCCAGCAGTTTAAAGGCAGGTACTGAAGCTTTCTTT
CASSLKAGTEAFF
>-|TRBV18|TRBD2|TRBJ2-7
TGTGCCAGCTCACCGGGGAGCGGGGGGAGCTCCTACGAGCAGTACTTC
CASSPGSGGSSYEQYF
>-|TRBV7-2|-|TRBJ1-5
TGTGCCAGCAGCTTAGCCTCAACCGAGAATCAGCCCCAGCATTTT
CASSLASTENQPQHF
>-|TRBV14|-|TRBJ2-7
TGTGCCAGCAGCCAAGATCGGTTGGGACACGGACGATACGAGCAGTACTTC
CASSQDRLGHGRYEQYF
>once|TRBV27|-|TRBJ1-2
TGTGCCAGCAGTTTAACCGGGGTTGACGGCTACACCTTC
CASSLTGVDGYTF
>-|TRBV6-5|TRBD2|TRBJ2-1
TGTGCCAGCAGTCTAGCGGGGGGTGAGCAGTTCTTC
CASSLAGGEQFF